This T cell receptor (beta chain) derives from a study of CD8 T cells in ankylosing spondylitis. TCRdb reanalysed the 5' RACE reads using MiXCR and keeps one entry per CDR3 protein. Counted here are fewer than 250,000 distinct CDR3 sequences, 8% to 11% occurring once; the ten biggest clones make up about a fifth. In germline, CDR1 is LGHDT, CDR2 YNNKEL (reference sequence). The CDR3 is 13 amino acids. A few counts support this clonotype. One end of the junction is discordant with germline, which a read error may explain. The rearrangement joins TRBV3-1 to TRBJ2-3; TRBD2 matches 11 bases. This receptor was obtained from a male donor with ankylosing spondylitis or in good health (not recorded which). The sequenced material came from blood, either unsorted or a sorted T cell fraction (not recorded which). Written as DNA, the CDR3 is TGTGCCAGCAGCCAAAGTCCGGGACTAGCGGAGGATTTT. As protein: CASSQSPGLAEDF.